Sequencing of this T cell receptor (beta chain) was carried out in a study of Graves' ophthalmopathy and Graves' hyperthyroidism (dated by TCRdb to 2017 to 2018). Regarding the complete study: Peripheral blood was collected before any treatment was given, at the time of initial diagnosis. In total, 135 blood samples were TCR-sequenced: some 43 ophthalmopathy, approximately 75 hyperthyroidism and some 17 hyperthyroidism-to-ophthalmopathy patients. The independent validation cohort included some 19 hyperthyroidism patients plus 17 patients who later progressed from hyperthyroidism to ophthalmopathy. The study used TCR beta repertoire signatures to distinguish Graves' ophthalmopathy from Graves' hyperthyroidism and to predict progression to ophthalmopathy. T-cell repertoires of thyroid tissue and blood were compared in six hyperthyroidism patients. For training and testing, the 100 patients in the discovery cohort were randomly divided in a 7:3 ratio. To explore V-J signatures distinguishing ophthalmopathy from hyperthyroidism, a discovery set of around 97 patients (fewer than 45 ophthalmopathy, 57 stable hyperthyroidism) was enrolled. After sampling, hyperthyroidism patients received methimazole starting at 30 mg daily, and ophthalmopathy patients received high-dose intravenous methylprednisolone. What the research found in general, with its limitations: In cross-validation, the 13-signature model distinguished ophthalmopathy from stable hyperthyroidism with almost 90% sensitivity and 81% to 83% specificity, and in the test set the corresponding values were roughly 80% and 75%. In validation, the model predicted ophthalmopathy progression with more than 55% sensitivity and approximately 75% specificity; some twelve predicted patients were CT-confirmed with GO in a median of around 6.5 months. Sample size was not statistically predetermined, and group allocation was not concealed from the investigators. Most of the expanded thyroid clonotypes with a frequency above 0.001 were also detected in blood, and it was suggested that the thyroid immune response may be reflected by blood repertoires.

CDR1 and CDR2, looked up from the germline V gene, are SGHRS and YFSETQ. Unmatched junction bases come to 4, with V trimmed by 5 bases and J by 1 base. Reading from cysteine to phenylalanine, the CDR3 counts 16 amino acids. Only CDR3 DNA remains: 48 bases, in frame from the first base. This clonotype has at least ten counts. Its recognized antigen is unknown. No base quality values were provided; no much bigger clone lies one nucleotide off. Hyperthyroidism was considered stable if no progression to ophthalmopathy occurred within 18 months of follow-up. Hyperthyroidism patients were newly diagnosed, with disease duration under 2 months, and aged 18 to 65 years. Patients with other autoimmune diseases, uncontrolled infections, pregnancy or lactation were excluded from the study. Clinical symptoms, serum thyroxine, TRAb, thyroid ultrasound and orbital computed tomography were used for diagnosis. Using Ficoll-Paque density gradient centrifugation, PBMCs were isolated from about 9.4 ml of fresh peripheral blood. Trizol reagent was used to extract the total RNA, and its quality was then checked on an Agilent 2100 Bioanalyzer.

For repertoire sequencing, the TCR beta CDR3 regions were amplified from RNA transcripts. The first round of RT-PCR was done with HTBI primers and the Qiagen OneStep RT-PCR kit, and was followed by a second round of multiplex PCR, then size selection and purification. The libraries underwent paired-end sequencing with 100 bp reads on an Illumina HiSeq2000. For the original study's pipeline: SOAPnuke was used to process the reads, removing any read that contained adapters or uncalled bases, had a mean Phred below 15, or lacked an exact match to the constant primer or identifier. COPE v1.2.5 was used to merge high-quality paired reads. Each unique nucleotide sequence was defined as a clonotype, and clonotypes were aligned to IMGT TRB V, D and J references with MiTCR v1.1. Only V-J combinations with frequency above 0.0001 were analysed, covering around 99% of repertoires. A TCR clonal expansion and chaos score per V-J combination was defined as the ratio of F50 clonal expansion to chaos observed in the TCRdist matrix. Welch's t-statistics and random forest were used to reduce the features to some 13 V-J combinations, which were then used as input to a naive Bayes classifier. The Morisita-Horn index was used to measure how similar the thyroid and blood repertoires were. TCRdb redid the processing of the public reads, applying fastp at Q25 and MiXCR, and retained in-frame beta chains. Rows matching on CDR3 protein sequence are summarized as one entry with the most common DNA and genes. These V and J calls derive from TCRdb rather than the authors' analysis. The sample records about 380,000 distinct CDR3 sequences, 15% to 17% of which are singletons. Together, the top ten hold roughly 7% of the sample.

Sample: peripheral blood. The sequence links TRBV5-1 to TRBJ2-4, with TRBD1 identical over 12 junction bases. The clonotype comes from a woman under 30 with stable Graves' hyperthyroidism. Donor details come from another sample of the same person, matched by shared clones. DNA sequence: TGCGCCAGCAGGACGGGACAGGGGGCGGCCAAAAACATTCAGTACTTC. Its translation reads: CASRTGQGAAKNIQYF.